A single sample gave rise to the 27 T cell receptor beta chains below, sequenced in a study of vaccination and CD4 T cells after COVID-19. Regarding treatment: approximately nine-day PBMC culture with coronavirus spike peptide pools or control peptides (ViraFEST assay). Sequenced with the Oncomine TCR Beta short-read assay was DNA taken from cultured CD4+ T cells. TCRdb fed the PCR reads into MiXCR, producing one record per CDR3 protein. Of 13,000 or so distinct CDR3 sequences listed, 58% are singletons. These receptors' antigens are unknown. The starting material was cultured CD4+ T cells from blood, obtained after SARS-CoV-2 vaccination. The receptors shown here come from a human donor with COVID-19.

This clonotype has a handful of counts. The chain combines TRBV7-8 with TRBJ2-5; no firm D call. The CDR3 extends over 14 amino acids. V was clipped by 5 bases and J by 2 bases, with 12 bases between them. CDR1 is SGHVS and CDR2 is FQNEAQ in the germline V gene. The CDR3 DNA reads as TGTGCCAGCAGCCAAAGAAGGCTTCAAGAGACCCAGTACTTC. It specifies CASSQRRLQETQYF.

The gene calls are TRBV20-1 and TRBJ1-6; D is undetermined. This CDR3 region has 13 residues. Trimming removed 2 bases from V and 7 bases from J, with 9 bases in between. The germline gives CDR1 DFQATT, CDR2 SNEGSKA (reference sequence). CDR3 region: CSARQDLNSPLHF. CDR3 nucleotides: TGCAGTGCTAGACAGGACTTAAATTCACCCCTCCACTTT.

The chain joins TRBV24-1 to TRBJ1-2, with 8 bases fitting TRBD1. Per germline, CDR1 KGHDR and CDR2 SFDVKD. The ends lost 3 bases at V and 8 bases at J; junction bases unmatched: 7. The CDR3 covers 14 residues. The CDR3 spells CATSDSGTGRGYTF. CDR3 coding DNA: TGTGCCACCAGTGATAGCGGGACAGGCCGGGGCTACACCTTC.

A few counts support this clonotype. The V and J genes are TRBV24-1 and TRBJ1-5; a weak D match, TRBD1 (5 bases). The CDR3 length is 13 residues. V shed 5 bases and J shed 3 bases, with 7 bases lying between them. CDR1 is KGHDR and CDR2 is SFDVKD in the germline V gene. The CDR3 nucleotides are TGTGCCACCAGTGGGGACCACAATCAGCCCCAGCATTTT. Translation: CATSGDHNQPQHF.

The CDR3 spells CASSVDRGGGYTF. CDR3 DNA sequence: TGTGCCAGCAGTGTGGACAGGGGAGGTGGCTACACCTTC. This chain links TRBV14 with TRBJ1-2; TRBD1 matches 9 bases. The CDR3 consists of 13 residues. J lost 7 bases, V lost 6 bases, and 6 bases had no gene match. Germline V lookup: CDR1 SGHDN, CDR2 FVKESK.

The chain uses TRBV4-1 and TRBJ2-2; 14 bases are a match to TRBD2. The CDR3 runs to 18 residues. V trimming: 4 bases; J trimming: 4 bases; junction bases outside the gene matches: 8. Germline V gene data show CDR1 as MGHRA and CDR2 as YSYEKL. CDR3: CASSRGLAGASGTGELFF. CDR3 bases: TGCGCCAGCAGCCGGGGACTAGCGGGGGCCTCGGGCACCGGGGAGCTGTTTTTT.

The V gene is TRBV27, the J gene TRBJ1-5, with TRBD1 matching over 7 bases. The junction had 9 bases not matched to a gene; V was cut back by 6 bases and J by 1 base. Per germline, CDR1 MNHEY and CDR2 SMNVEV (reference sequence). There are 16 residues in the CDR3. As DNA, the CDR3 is TGTGCCAGCAGCAGGACTAGGACAGGAAGCAATCAGCCCCAGCATTTT. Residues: CASSRTRTGSNQPQHF.

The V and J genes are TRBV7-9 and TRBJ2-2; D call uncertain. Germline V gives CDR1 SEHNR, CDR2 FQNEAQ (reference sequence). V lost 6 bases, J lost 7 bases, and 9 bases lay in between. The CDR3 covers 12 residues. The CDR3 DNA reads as TGTGCCAGCAGGCCTTCGGGCGGGGAGCTGTTTTTT. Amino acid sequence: CASRPSGGELFF.

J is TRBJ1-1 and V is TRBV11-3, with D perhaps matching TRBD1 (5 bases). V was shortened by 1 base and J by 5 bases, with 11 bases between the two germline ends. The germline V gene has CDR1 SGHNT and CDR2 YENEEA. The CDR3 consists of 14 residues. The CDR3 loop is CASSLVVGGTEAFF. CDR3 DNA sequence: TGTGCCAGCAGCTTAGTGGTCGGGGGGACTGAAGCTTTCTTT.

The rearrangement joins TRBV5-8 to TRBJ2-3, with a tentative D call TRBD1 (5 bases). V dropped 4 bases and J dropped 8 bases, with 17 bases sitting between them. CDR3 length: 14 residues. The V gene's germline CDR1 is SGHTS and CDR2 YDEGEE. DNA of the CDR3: TGTGCCAGCAGCCGAAACGAAGGGGTTGGTACGCAGTATTTT. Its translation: CASSRNEGVGTQYF.

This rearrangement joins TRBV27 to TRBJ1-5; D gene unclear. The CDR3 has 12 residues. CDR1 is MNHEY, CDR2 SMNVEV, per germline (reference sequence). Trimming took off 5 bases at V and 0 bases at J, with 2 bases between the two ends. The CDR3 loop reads CASSHSNQPQHF. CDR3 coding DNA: TGTGCCAGCAGTCATAGCAATCAGCCCCAGCATTTT.

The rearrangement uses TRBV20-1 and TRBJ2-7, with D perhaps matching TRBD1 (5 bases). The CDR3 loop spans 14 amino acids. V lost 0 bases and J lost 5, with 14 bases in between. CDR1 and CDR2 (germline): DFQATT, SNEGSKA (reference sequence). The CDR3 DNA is TGCAGTGCTAGAGATTCGGAGACAGTCCACGAGCAGTACTTC. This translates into CSARDSETVHEQYF.

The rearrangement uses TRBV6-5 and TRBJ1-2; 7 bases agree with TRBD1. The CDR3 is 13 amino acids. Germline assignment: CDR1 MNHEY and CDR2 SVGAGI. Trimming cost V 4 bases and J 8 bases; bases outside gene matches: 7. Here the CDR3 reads CASSLTGPGGYTF. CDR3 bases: TGTGCCAGCAGTTTGACAGGGCCGGGGGGCTACACCTTC.

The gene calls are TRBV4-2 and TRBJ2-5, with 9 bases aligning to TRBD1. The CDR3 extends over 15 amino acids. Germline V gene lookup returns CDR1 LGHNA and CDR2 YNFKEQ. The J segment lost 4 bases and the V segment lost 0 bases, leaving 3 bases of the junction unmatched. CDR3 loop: CASSQDGQGLETQYF. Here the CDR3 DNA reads TGTGCCAGCAGCCAAGACGGACAGGGGTTAGAGACCCAGTACTTC.

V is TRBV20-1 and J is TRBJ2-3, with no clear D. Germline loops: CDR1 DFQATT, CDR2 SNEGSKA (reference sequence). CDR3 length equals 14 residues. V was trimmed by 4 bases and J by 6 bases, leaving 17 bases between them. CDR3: CSAMGRGAMDTQYF. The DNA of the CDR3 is TGCAGTGCTATGGGAAGAGGTGCCATGGATACGCAGTATTTT.

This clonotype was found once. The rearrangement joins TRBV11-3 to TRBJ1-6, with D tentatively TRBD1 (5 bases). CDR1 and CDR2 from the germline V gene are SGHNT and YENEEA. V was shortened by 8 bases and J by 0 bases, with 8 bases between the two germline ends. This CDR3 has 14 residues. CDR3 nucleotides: TGTGCCAGCTCGGGGGGCTCCTATAATTCACCCCTCCACTTT. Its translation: CASSGGSYNSPLHF.

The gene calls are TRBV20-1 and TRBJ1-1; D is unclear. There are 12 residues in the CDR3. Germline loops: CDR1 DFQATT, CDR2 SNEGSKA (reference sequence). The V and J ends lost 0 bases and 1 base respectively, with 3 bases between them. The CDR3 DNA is TGCAGTGCTAGAGATCCGAACACTGAAGCTTTCTTT. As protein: CSARDPNTEAFF.

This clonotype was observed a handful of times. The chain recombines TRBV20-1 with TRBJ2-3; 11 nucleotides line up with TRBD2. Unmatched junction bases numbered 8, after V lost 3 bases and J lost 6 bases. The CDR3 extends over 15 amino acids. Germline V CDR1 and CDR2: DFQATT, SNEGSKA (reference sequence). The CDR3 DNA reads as TGCAGTGCTAGGTGGGCTAGCGGGGGGTCGGATACGCAGTATTTT. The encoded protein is CSARWASGGSDTQYF.

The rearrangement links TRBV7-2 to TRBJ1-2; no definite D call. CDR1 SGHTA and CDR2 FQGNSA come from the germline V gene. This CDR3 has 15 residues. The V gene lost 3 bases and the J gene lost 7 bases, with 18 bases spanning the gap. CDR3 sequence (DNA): TGTGCCAGCAGCTTCCACCTTATACCTGGGCCTGGCTACACCTTC. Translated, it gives CASSFHLIPGPGYTF.

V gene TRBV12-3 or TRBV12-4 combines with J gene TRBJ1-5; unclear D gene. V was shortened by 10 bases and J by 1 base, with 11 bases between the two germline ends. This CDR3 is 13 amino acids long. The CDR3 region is CATTKDSNQPQHF. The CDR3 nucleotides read TGTGCCACCACGAAGGACAGCAATCAGCCCCAGCATTTT.

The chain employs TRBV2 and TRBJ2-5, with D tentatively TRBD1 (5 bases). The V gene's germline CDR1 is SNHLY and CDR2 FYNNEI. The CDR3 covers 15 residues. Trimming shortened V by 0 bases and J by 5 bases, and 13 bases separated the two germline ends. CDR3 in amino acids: CASSEAGPPRETQYF. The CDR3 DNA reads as TGTGCCAGCAGTGAAGCGGGGCCCCCCCGTGAGACCCAGTACTTC.

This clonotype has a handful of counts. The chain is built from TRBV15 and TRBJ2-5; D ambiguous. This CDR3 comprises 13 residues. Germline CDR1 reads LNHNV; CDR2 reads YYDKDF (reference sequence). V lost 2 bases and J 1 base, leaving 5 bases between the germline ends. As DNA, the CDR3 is TGTGCCACCAGCAGACGGTCCCAAGAGACCCAGTACTTC. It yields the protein CATSRRSQETQYF. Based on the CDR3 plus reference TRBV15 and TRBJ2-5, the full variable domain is DAMVIQNPRYQVTQFGKPVTLSCSQTLNHNVMYWYQQKSSQAPKLLFHYYDKDFNNEADTPDNFQSRRPNTSFCFLDIRSPGLGDTAMYLCATSRRSQETQYFGPGTRLLVL.

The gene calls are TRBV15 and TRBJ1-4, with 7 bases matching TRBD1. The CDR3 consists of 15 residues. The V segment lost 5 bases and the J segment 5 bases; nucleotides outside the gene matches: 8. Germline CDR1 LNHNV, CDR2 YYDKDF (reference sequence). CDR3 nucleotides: TGTGCCACCAGCTCAAACGACAGGGTAAATGAAAAACTGTTTTTT. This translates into CATSSNDRVNEKLFF.

CDR3 DNA: TGTGCCAGCAGTGACTCAGCGGGCACAGATACGCAGTATTTT. It is translated as CASSDSAGTDTQYF. The chain carries TRBV6-4 and TRBJ2-3; possibly TRBD2 for D (5 bases). CDR3 length: 14 amino acids. Germline CDR1 is MRHNA and CDR2 is SNTAGT. V lost 0 bases, J lost 1 base, and 5 bases lay in between.

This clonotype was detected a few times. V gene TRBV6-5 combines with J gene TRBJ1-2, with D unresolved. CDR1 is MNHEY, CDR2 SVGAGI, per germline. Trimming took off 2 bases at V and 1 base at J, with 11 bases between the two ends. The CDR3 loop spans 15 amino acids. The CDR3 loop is CASSYASRGNYGYTF. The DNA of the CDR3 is TGTGCCAGCAGTTACGCGTCGCGGGGTAACTATGGCTACACCTTC.

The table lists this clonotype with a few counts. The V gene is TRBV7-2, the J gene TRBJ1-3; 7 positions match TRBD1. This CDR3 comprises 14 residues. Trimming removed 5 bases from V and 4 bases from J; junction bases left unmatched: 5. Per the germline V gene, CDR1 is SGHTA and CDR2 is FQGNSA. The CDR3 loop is CASSKTGQGNTIYF. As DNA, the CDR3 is TGTGCCAGCAGCAAGACAGGGCAAGGAAACACCATATATTTT.

The CDR3 loop is CASSIGTLRGQYF. In DNA, the CDR3 is TGTGCCAGTAGTATAGGCACACTAAGAGGCCAGTACTTC. The chain recombines TRBV19 with TRBJ2-5, with unresolved D. CDR3 length equals 13 residues. Trimming stripped 1 base from V and 10 bases from J, with 13 bases between. Per germline, CDR1 LNHDA and CDR2 SQIVND (reference sequence).